Reported below is one T cell receptor (beta chain). The antigen remains undetermined. The data were taken from a study of blood T cells in healthy people across ages. The authors extracted at least 6 micrograms of total RNA per sample. The second PCR ran roughly 6 to 11 cycles with a sample-barcoded 5' primer and J-beta primers. Every cDNA molecule bore a tag from a template-switch adaptor containing 12 random nucleotides. A single record per CDR3 protein comes from TCRdb applying MiXCR to the 5' RACE reads. The profile shows 1 million or so distinct CDR3 sequences, around 43% of them singletons. CDR3 size: 16 residues. Losses at the gene ends were 5 bases for V and 0 bases for J; bases not matched to a gene: 6. Germline V gives CDR1 SGHTA, CDR2 FQGNSA. Study-level findings and limits: In long-lived donors, naive CD4+ cell counts and diversity exceeded those of aged donors. Since the PBMCs were unsorted, naive and antigen-experienced cells could not be conclusively compared.

This sequence originates from a woman aged 55-69 years in good health. This chain connects TRBV7-2 to TRBJ2-1, with 8 bases matching TRBD2. The specimen sequenced was blood. CDR3 in DNA: TGTGCCAGCAGCCGGACCGGGACTAGCTCCTACAATGAGCAGTTCTTC. This sequence encodes CASSRTGTSSYNEQFF.